The text below deals with one TCR beta chain. The entry originates in a study of PD-L1 blockade in urothelial cancer. Study details: Chemotherapy regimens numbering 0 to 3 had been given to patients. Blood analysis occurred 3 weeks (second dose) and 6 weeks after treatment start.

Regarding time point: pretreatment peripheral blood. Generated by immunoSEQ multiplex PCR, the TCRdb table keeps only in-frame clones and is missing some. The data contain tens of thousands of clones, about four fifths of them singletons. Germline V gene data show CDR1 as SGHVS and CDR2 as FNYEAQ. The CDR3 is 14 residues long. With 1 base removed from V and 2 bases from J, the gap between germline ends came to 9 bases. This specimen consisted of PBMCs, obtained around atezolizumab (anti-PD-L1) treatment. The receptor was isolated from a man aged 65-85 years with urothelial cancer. The genes are TRBV7-6 and TRBJ2-7; D unclear. This CDR3 reads CASSLGGGTYEQYF. CDR3 in DNA: TGTGCCAGCAGCTTAGGCGGCGGTACCTACGAGCAGTACTTC. The whole variable domain, remainder taken from reference TRBV7-6 and TRBJ2-7, is GAGVSQSPRYKVTKRGQDVALRCDPISGHVSLYWYRQALGQGPEFLTYFNYEAQQDKSGLPNDRFSAERPEGSISTLTIQRTEQRDSAMYRCASSLGGGTYEQYFGPGTRLTVT.